The T cell receptor beta chain under discussion was sequenced for a study of neurological immune-mediated disorders. General study points: The absence of any CDR3 amino acid sequence shared by expanded clones across subjects suggests that repertoires were private in all groups.

A 10-nucleotide random UMI tagged transcripts in template-switch 5'RACE cDNA synthesis. In TCRdb, the 5' RACE reads were re-called with MiXCR into one record per CDR3 protein. The sample includes roughly 100,000 distinct CDR3 sequences, 10% to 11% seen only once; the top ten take 3.1%. This clonotype was counted ten times or more. Its antigen is currently unknown. The CDR3 contains 14 residues. Germline trimming cut 7 bases from V and 6 bases from J; bases unmatched to any gene: 12. Germline CDR1 DFQATT, CDR2 SNEGSKA (reference sequence). Regarding time point: longitudinal time-point 3. The TCR comes from a female donor with HTLV-1-associated myelopathy (HAM/TSP). The specimen sequenced was PBMCs. V gene TRBV20-1 combines with J gene TRBJ1-2; 9 bases fit TRBD1. CDR3 loop: CSEPGQGTPDGYTF. Written as DNA, the CDR3 is TGCAGTGAACCGGGACAGGGCACACCGGATGGCTACACCTTC.